Listed below are T cell receptor beta chains from one sample, sequenced in a study of brain T cells in children with intractable seizures. Using immunoSEQ multiplex PCR, the repertoire was profiled, and TCRdb retains in-frame clones only, with some absent. The sample shows approximately 77,000 clones, approximately 94% of them seen only once. Sequences were derived from peripheral blood, sampled at surgery. The origin of the receptors is a boy in the first two years of life with tuberous sclerosis and intractable seizures. Both conserved end residues are part of each CDR3. The D gene is left open where the match is weak.

j_gene: TRBJ2-1
v_gene: TRBV9
d_gene: TRBD1
CDR3aa: CASSAQGTGLNNEQFF

j_gene: TRBJ2-3
v_gene: TRBV4-2
d_gene: NA
CDR3aa: CASSQVGTLSTDTQYF

j_gene: TRBJ1-1
v_gene: TRBV7-3
d_gene: NA
CDR3aa: CASSLEGEDTEAFF

j_gene: TRBJ2-3
v_gene: TRBV6-6
d_gene: TRBD2
CDR3aa: CASSSYPSGGTDTQYF

j_gene: TRBJ2-7
v_gene: TRBV5-5
d_gene: NA
CDR3aa: CASSPGQTTYEQYF

j_gene: TRBJ1-6
v_gene: TRBV5-1
d_gene: NA
CDR3aa: CASSLSATGSPLHF

j_gene: TRBJ1-6
v_gene: TRBV29-1
d_gene: NA
CDR3aa: CSVGGGDSPLHF

j_gene: TRBJ2-1
v_gene: TRBV30
d_gene: NA
CDR3aa: CAWDDGGSRQFF

j_gene: TRBJ2-5
v_gene: TRBV11-3
d_gene: NA
CDR3aa: CASSASGTVQETQYF

j_gene: TRBJ2-1
v_gene: TRBV3-1/TRBV3-2
d_gene: NA
CDR3aa: CASSQAAGQFF

j_gene: TRBJ2-5
v_gene: TRBV19
d_gene: NA
CDR3aa: CASSSGHEYQETQYF

j_gene: TRBJ2-3
v_gene: TRBV28
d_gene: NA
CDR3aa: CASSNQGVGTDTQYF

j_gene: TRBJ1-3
v_gene: TRBV5-1
d_gene: NA
CDR3aa: CASSLWGSSGNTIYF

j_gene: TRBJ1-2
v_gene: TRBV2
d_gene: NA
CDR3aa: CASSGENDHNYGYTF

j_gene: TRBJ2-7
v_gene: TRBV3-1/TRBV3-2
d_gene: TRBD1
CDR3aa: CASSRTGGSYEQYF

j_gene: TRBJ2-7
v_gene: TRBV5-1
d_gene: TRBD2
CDR3aa: CASSIGTSGNYEQYF

j_gene: TRBJ2-3
v_gene: TRBV7-3
d_gene: NA
CDR3aa: CASSFGRGLTDTQYF

j_gene: TRBJ1-4
v_gene: TRBV5-1
d_gene: NA
CDR3aa: CASSLGGTGEKLFF

j_gene: TRBJ2-7
v_gene: TRBV24-1
d_gene: NA
CDR3aa: CATSDLSYEQYF

j_gene: TRBJ2-3
v_gene: TRBV30
d_gene: NA
CDR3aa: CACRGVGDTQYF

j_gene: TRBJ2-1
v_gene: TRBV25-1
d_gene: NA
CDR3aa: CASSEDYTSYNEQFF

j_gene: TRBJ2-6
v_gene: TRBV5-4
d_gene: TRBD2
CDR3aa: CASSLSGGLGANVLTF

j_gene: TRBJ2-2
v_gene: TRBV24-1
d_gene: TRBD1
CDR3aa: CATTSGGTGELFF

j_gene: TRBJ2-1
v_gene: TRBV10-3
d_gene: NA
CDR3aa: CAISARWERDNEQFF

j_gene: TRBJ2-1
v_gene: TRBV7-9
d_gene: NA
CDR3aa: CASSPLARGAKANEQFF

j_gene: TRBJ2-3
v_gene: TRBV15
d_gene: NA
CDR3aa: CATSRDEVGTQYF

j_gene: TRBJ1-1
v_gene: TRBV19
d_gene: TRBD1
CDR3aa: CASSILSGGVTEAFF

j_gene: TRBJ2-2
v_gene: TRBV5-8
d_gene: NA
CDR3aa: CASSSTEFHTGELFF

j_gene: TRBJ2-7
v_gene: TRBV7-9
d_gene: NA
CDR3aa: CASSLASLGAEQYF

j_gene: TRBJ2-1
v_gene: TRBV6-5
d_gene: NA
CDR3aa: CASSLRGHNEQFF

j_gene: TRBJ2-7
v_gene: TRBV6-1
d_gene: TRBD1
CDR3aa: CASSESGTGPYEQYF

j_gene: TRBJ2-2
v_gene: TRBV5-6
d_gene: NA
CDR3aa: CASSVTGITGELFF

j_gene: TRBJ2-1
v_gene: TRBV7-3
d_gene: TRBD2
CDR3aa: CASSSAGGGNEQFF

j_gene: TRBJ1-1
v_gene: TRBV18
d_gene: NA
CDR3aa: CASSLPLSGMNTEAFF

j_gene: TRBJ1-2
v_gene: TRBV3-1/TRBV3-2
d_gene: TRBD1
CDR3aa: CASSQGSSPGQRYGYTF

j_gene: TRBJ1-5
v_gene: TRBV7-9
d_gene: TRBD1
CDR3aa: CASSLGQGNQPQHF

j_gene: TRBJ1-3
v_gene: TRBV4-1
d_gene: TRBD1
CDR3aa: CASSQPLDRGGNTIYF

j_gene: TRBJ1-2
v_gene: TRBV24-1
d_gene: TRBD1
CDR3aa: CATSDERTGGDGYGYTF

j_gene: TRBJ2-7
v_gene: TRBV27
d_gene: TRBD1
CDR3aa: CASGRGIYEQYF

j_gene: TRBJ1-2
v_gene: TRBV19
d_gene: NA
CDR3aa: CASTMGSYGYTF

j_gene: TRBJ1-2
v_gene: TRBV12-3/TRBV12-4
d_gene: NA
CDR3aa: CASSFRDTYGYTF

j_gene: TRBJ2-7
v_gene: TRBV6-1
d_gene: NA
CDR3aa: CASSSAADEQYF

j_gene: TRBJ1-2
v_gene: TRBV30
d_gene: NA
CDR3aa: CAWSVLSGTGYTF

j_gene: TRBJ1-1
v_gene: TRBV28
d_gene: TRBD1
CDR3aa: CASSSVRRGINTEAFF

j_gene: TRBJ1-2
v_gene: TRBV5-1
d_gene: NA
CDR3aa: CASSLDGPNYGYTF

j_gene: TRBJ2-7
v_gene: TRBV18
d_gene: NA
CDR3aa: CASSPGPAKAEQYF

j_gene: TRBJ2-1
v_gene: TRBV28
d_gene: TRBD2
CDR3aa: CASRSILAEYNNEQFF

j_gene: TRBJ2-1
v_gene: TRBV30
d_gene: TRBD1
CDR3aa: CAWSFQGATYNEQFF

j_gene: TRBJ2-1
v_gene: TRBV6-6
d_gene: NA
CDR3aa: CASSHRPGTGSGGEQFF

j_gene: TRBJ1-1
v_gene: TRBV28
d_gene: NA
CDR3aa: CASTPLGTEAFF

j_gene: TRBJ2-7
v_gene: TRBV30
d_gene: TRBD1
CDR3aa: CAWRATGAYEQYF

j_gene: TRBJ1-2
v_gene: TRBV12-3/TRBV12-4
d_gene: NA
CDR3aa: CASSSTVAYGYTF

j_gene: TRBJ2-1
v_gene: TRBV11-2
d_gene: TRBD2
CDR3aa: CASSLAAGGHNEQFF

j_gene: TRBJ1-2
v_gene: TRBV14
d_gene: NA
CDR3aa: CASSQELRGAGYTF

j_gene: TRBJ1-1
v_gene: TRBV24-1
d_gene: NA
CDR3aa: CATRTQLLYEAFF

j_gene: TRBJ2-7
v_gene: TRBV19
d_gene: NA
CDR3aa: CASSIIAGQNYEQYF

j_gene: TRBJ1-6
v_gene: TRBV6-5
d_gene: NA
CDR3aa: CASSYERVNSPLHF

j_gene: TRBJ2-2
v_gene: TRBV18
d_gene: NA
CDR3aa: CASSPGQNTGELFF

j_gene: TRBJ1-5
v_gene: TRBV2
d_gene: NA
CDR3aa: CASSDRDGGKPQHF

j_gene: TRBJ1-2
v_gene: TRBV30
d_gene: NA
CDR3aa: CAWRAGRVYGYGYTF